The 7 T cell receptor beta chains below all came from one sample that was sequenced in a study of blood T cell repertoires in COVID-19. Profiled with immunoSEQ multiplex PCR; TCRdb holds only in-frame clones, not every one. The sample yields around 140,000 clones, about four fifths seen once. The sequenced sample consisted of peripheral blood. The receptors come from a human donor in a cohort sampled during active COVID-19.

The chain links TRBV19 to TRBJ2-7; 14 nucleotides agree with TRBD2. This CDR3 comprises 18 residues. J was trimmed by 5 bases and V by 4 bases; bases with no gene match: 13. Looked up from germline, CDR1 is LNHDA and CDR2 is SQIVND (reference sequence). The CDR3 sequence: CASSTAPGLAGVRNEQYF. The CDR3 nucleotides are TGTGCCAGTAGTACCGCCCCGGGACTAGCGGGGGTCAGGAACGAGCAGTACTTC.

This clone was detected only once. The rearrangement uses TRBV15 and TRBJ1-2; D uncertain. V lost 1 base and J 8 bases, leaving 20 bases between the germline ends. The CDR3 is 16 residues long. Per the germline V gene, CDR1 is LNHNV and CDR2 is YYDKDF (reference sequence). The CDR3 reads CATSRGRNHGLGGYTF. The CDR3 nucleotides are TGTGCCACCAGCAGAGGAAGGAACCATGGTCTCGGGGGCTACACCTTC.

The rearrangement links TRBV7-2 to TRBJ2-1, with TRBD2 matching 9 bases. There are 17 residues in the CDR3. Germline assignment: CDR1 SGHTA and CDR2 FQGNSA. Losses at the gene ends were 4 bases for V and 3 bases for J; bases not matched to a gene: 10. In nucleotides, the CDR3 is TGTGCCAGCAGCTCGCGCTCGGGACTAGCTGTCTACAATGAGCAGTTCTTC. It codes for CASSSRSGLAVYNEQFF.

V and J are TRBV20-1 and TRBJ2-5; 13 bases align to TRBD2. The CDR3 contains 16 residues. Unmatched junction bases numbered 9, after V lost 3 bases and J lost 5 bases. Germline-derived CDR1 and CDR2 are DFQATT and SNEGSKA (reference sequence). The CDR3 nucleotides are TGCAGTGCTAGTGGAACTAGCGGGAGGGCCTGGGAGACCCAGTACTTC. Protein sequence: CSASGTSGRAWETQYF.

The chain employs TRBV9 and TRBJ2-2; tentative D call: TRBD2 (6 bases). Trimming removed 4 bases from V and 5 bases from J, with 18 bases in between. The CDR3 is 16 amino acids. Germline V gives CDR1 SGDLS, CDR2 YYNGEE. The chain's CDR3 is CASSRTGGSGTGELFF. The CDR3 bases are TGTGCCAGCAGCCGTACTGGGGGGAGTGGGACCGGGGAGCTGTTTTTT.

The CDR3 nucleotides read TGCGCCAGCAGCCCTCTAGCGGGAGGAACCTACGAGCAGTACTTC. The encoded protein is CASSPLAGGTYEQYF. This chain connects TRBV5-1 to TRBJ2-7; 11 nucleotides line up with TRBD2. The CDR3 runs 15 residues. The germline gives CDR1 SGHRS, CDR2 YFSETQ. With V trimmed by 4 bases and J by 2 bases, 5 bases remained unmatched.

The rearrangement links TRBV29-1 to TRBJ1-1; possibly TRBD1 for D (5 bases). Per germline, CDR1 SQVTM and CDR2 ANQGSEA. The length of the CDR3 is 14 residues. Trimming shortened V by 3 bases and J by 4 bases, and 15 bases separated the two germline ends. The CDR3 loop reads CSVDGGTIVTEAFF. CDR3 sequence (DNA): TGCAGCGTTGACGGGGGAACCATAGTCACTGAAGCTTTCTTT.